This entry lists 17 T cell receptor beta chains sequenced from one sample in a study of T-cell memory formation after mild COVID-19. MiXCR, run by TCRdb on the 5' RACE reads, gives a single entry per CDR3 protein. This sample has about 560,000 distinct CDR3 sequences, with roughly 17% found just once. The sample was PBMCs or a T cell subset sorted from them (not recorded which). Receptor source: an adult woman who had mild COVID-19 (a few samples of this study predate the infection). Cell type and time point are not known.

This clonotype was seen only a few times. This chain links TRBV7-9 with TRBJ2-5; 9 nucleotides agree with TRBD1. Germline CDR1 and CDR2: SEHNR and FQNEAQ (reference sequence). There are 15 residues in the CDR3. V trimming: 5 bases; J trimming: 2 bases; junction bases outside the gene matches: 6. Here the CDR3 DNA reads TGTGCCAGCAGCATGGGACAGGGCTTACAAGAGACCCAGTACTTC. Protein product: CASSMGQGLQETQYF.

V and J are TRBV11-2 and TRBJ2-7; perhaps D is TRBD1 or TRBD2 (5 bases each). This CDR3 is built from 14 residues. From germline, CDR1 is SGHAT and CDR2 FQNNGV. The germline V and J ends were trimmed by 5 bases and 4 bases, with 15 bases remaining between them. CDR3 in amino acids: CASSLSTGQYEQYF. CDR3 nucleotides: TGTGCCAGCAGCCTCTCGACGGGGCAGTACGAGCAGTACTTC.

This chain links TRBV4-1 with TRBJ1-4; 9 bases fit TRBD1. The CDR3 length is 16 residues. Trimming cost V 0 bases and J 8 bases; bases outside gene matches: 7. Per germline, CDR1 MGHRA and CDR2 YSYEKL. CDR3 coding DNA: TGCGCCAGCAGCCAAGACCCGTGGACAGGGGACGAAAAACTGTTTTTT. Translating it yields CASSQDPWTGDEKLFF.

The chain recombines TRBV11-2 with TRBJ2-1; D gene unclear. Per germline, CDR1 SGHAT and CDR2 FQNNGV. The CDR3 is made up of 14 amino acids. Between the trimmed V and J ends, which lost 5 bases and 2 bases, there was a span of 10 bases. The CDR3 loop is CASSQNRAYNEQFF. The CDR3, as DNA: TGTGCCAGCAGCCAGAACCGGGCCTACAATGAGCAGTTCTTC.

The gene calls are TRBV7-3 and TRBJ2-1, with 7 bases matching TRBD2. This CDR3 is 16 amino acids long. Germline V CDR1 and CDR2: SGHTA, FQGTGA. After removal of 4 bases from V and 2 bases from J, the junction contained 8 bases not matched to a gene. DNA of the CDR3: TGTGCCAGCAGCTCCCGACTGGGGGGGACCTACAATGAGCAGTTCTTC. This encodes CASSSRLGGTYNEQFF.

The chain couples TRBV30 to TRBJ1-4; D call uncertain. Germline loops: CDR1 GTSNPN, CDR2 SVGIG (reference sequence). The CDR3 totals 15 residues. V lost 0 bases and J 4 bases, leaving 12 bases between the germline ends. As DNA, the CDR3 is TGTGCCTGGAGTGTACGGCAGGTCATTAATGAAAAACTGTTTTTT. The encoded protein is CAWSVRQVINEKLFF.

The chain carries TRBV6-5 and TRBJ2-3; TRBD1 matches at 8 bases. With V trimmed by 4 bases and J by 0 bases, 3 bases remained unmatched. Germline CDR1 is MNHEY and CDR2 is SVGAGI. The CDR3 loop spans 15 amino acids. CDR3 DNA: TGTGCCAGCAGTTCCCGACAGGGGAGCACAGATACGCAGTATTTT. Protein: CASSSRQGSTDTQYF.

This clonotype was detected a few times. This chain uses TRBV7-9 with TRBJ2-2, with 9 positions matching TRBD1. This CDR3 is built from 17 residues. V dropped 5 bases and J dropped 0; count of bases not matched to a gene: 7. In germline, CDR1 is SEHNR, CDR2 FQNEAQ (reference sequence). CDR3 DNA sequence: TGTGCCAGCAGCGCAGGAAGGACAGGGGCGAACACCGGGGAGCTGTTTTTT. It translates to CASSAGRTGANTGELFF.

The chain is built from TRBV20-1 and TRBJ2-1, with TRBD2 matching over 8 bases. Looked up from germline, CDR1 is DFQATT and CDR2 is SNEGSKA (reference sequence). With V trimmed by 4 bases and J by 9 bases, 11 bases remained unmatched. The CDR3 is 14 residues long. The CDR3 DNA reads as TGCAGTGCTAACCGAGACGGGACTAGGGCTGAGCAGTTCTTC. It is translated as CSANRDGTRAEQFF.

The V gene is TRBV5-1, the J gene TRBJ2-1, with a possible D match to TRBD1 (5 bases). The germline V gene encodes CDR1 SGHRS and CDR2 YFSETQ. V dropped 3 bases and J dropped 13 bases, with 11 bases sitting between them. This CDR3 has 11 residues. CDR3 loop: CASSSQQEQFF. The CDR3 bases are TGCGCCAGCAGCTCCCAACAGGAACAGTTCTTC.

V usage is TRBV5-6 and J usage is TRBJ2-7; no firm D call. The CDR3 spans 13 residues. Germline lookup yields CDR1 SGHDT and CDR2 YYEEEE. The germline V and J ends were trimmed by 0 bases and 5 bases, with 9 bases remaining between them. The CDR3 nucleotides are TGTGCCAGCAGCTTGGAGGTTTACAACGAGCAGTACTTC. This gives the protein CASSLEVYNEQYF.

This clonotype was observed a handful of times. This rearrangement joins TRBV12-3 or TRBV12-4 to TRBJ2-1, with 7 bases lining up with TRBD1. With V trimmed by 10 bases and J by 4 bases, 10 bases remained unmatched. This CDR3 is 14 amino acids long. As DNA, the CDR3 is TGTGCCACCCAGGGGGTCGTCCTATACAATGAGCAGTTCTTC. Protein: CATQGVVLYNEQFF.

Ten or more counts support this clonotype. The chain links TRBV5-5 to TRBJ2-5, with D perhaps TRBD1 (6 bases). With 4 bases removed from V and 4 bases from J, the gap between germline ends came to 14 bases. CDR1 and CDR2 from the germline V gene are SGHKS and YYEKEE (reference sequence). This CDR3 comprises 14 residues. Written as DNA, the CDR3 is TGTGCCAGCAGCCCGCACCAGGGGCGAGAGACCCAGTACTTC. Encoded protein: CASSPHQGRETQYF. Variable domain in full (rest from reference TRBV5-5 and TRBJ2-5): DAGVTQSPTHLIKTRGQQVTLRCSPISGHKSVSWYQQVLGQGPQFIFQYYEKEERGRGNFPDRFSARQFPNYSSELNVNALLLGDSALYLCASSPHQGRETQYFGPGTRLLVL.

The chain recombines TRBV12-3 or TRBV12-4 with TRBJ1-1, with D possibly being TRBD1 (6 bases). The CDR3 loop spans 11 amino acids. V lost 5 bases and J lost 11, with 12 bases in between. The CDR3 DNA reads TGTGCCAGCAGTGGGGACATCCGGGCTTTCTTT. Amino acids: CASSGDIRAFF.

The chain couples TRBV11-3 to TRBJ2-2; the D is unclear. Looked up from germline, CDR1 is SGHNT and CDR2 is YENEEA. V lost 5 bases to trimming and J lost 4 bases, with 11 bases between them. The CDR3 length is 14 residues. CDR3 protein: CASSHPDRTGELFF. CDR3 nucleotides: TGTGCCAGCAGCCACCCTGACCGCACCGGGGAGCTGTTTTTT.

This clonotype was seen only a few times. The genes are TRBV4-3 and TRBJ2-1, with 13 bases aligning to TRBD2. Germline assignment: CDR1 LGHNA and CDR2 YSLEER. This CDR3 comprises 18 residues. The ends lost 0 bases at V and 5 bases at J; junction bases unmatched: 7. CDR3 DNA: TGCGCCAGCAGCCAAGAAGGAAGGGGACTAGCGGGACACAATGAGCAGTTCTTC. This encodes CASSQEGRGLAGHNEQFF.

This clonotype was observed a single time. V usage is TRBV12-3 or TRBV12-4 and J usage is TRBJ1-6, with a tentative D call TRBD1 (6 bases). Trimming removed 10 bases from V and 8 bases from J, with 15 bases in between. The CDR3 is 13 amino acids. The CDR3 region has the DNA TGTGCCACCAGAGCAGGGGCGGATTCACCCCTCCACTTT. This codes for CATRAGADSPLHF.